Each of the 27 T cell receptor beta chains below was sequenced from the same sample in a study of blood T cells in healthy people across ages. For the second PCR, which ran for roughly 6 to 12 cycles, a sample-barcoded 5' primer and a J-beta primer mix were used. A single record per CDR3 protein comes from TCRdb applying MiXCR to the 5' RACE reads. Found here are about 700,000 distinct CDR3 sequences, about 30% of them singletons; the top ten hold roughly 15%. The sample taken for sequencing was blood. The receptors were gathered from a woman at least 80 years old in good health.

The V call is TRBV7-8, the J call TRBJ2-2, with 9 nucleotides matching TRBD2. The CDR3 length is 18 residues. Germline assignment: CDR1 SGHVS and CDR2 FQNEAQ. J lost 6 bases, V lost 5 bases, and 16 bases had no gene match. The DNA for the CDR3 is TGTGCCAGCAGCCGAAACATAACCGGGACTAGCTCTGCCGGGGAGCTGTTTTTT. This sequence encodes CASSRNITGTSSAGELFF.

About this clonotype: At one of its ends the junction is not consistent with the germline gene, which may arise from a read error. The CDR3 here is CAWRMTGDNSPRHF. The CDR3, as DNA: TGTGCCTGGAGGATGACAGGGGATAATTCACCCCGCCACTTT. J is TRBJ1-6 and V is TRBV30, with 8 bases fitting TRBD1. Germline V gives CDR1 GTSNPN, CDR2 SVGIG (reference sequence). The CDR3 sequence is 14 residues long.

For this clonotype: A much larger clone lies one base from this, so it may be a read error. This sequence joins TRBV7-2 and TRBJ2-3; the match to TRBD2 covers 9 bases. The CDR3 totals 17 residues. Germline values: CDR1 SGHTA, CDR2 FQGNSA. This CDR3 reads CASSLASGGTRSDTPYF. The CDR3 nucleotides are TGTGCCAGCAGCTTAGCCAGCGGGGGGACCCGATCAGATACGCCGTATTTT.

Comments on this clonotype: An end of the junction differs from the germline gene, which may be a read error. This rearrangement joins TRBV25-1 to TRBJ1-4, with D possibly matching TRBD1 (5 bases). This CDR3 has 15 amino acids. The germline CDR1 and CDR2 sequences are MGHDK and SYGVNS. This CDR3 reads CATIRAGRRSEKRFF. CDR3 DNA sequence: TGTGCCACCATACGGGCAGGGAGGAGGAGTGAAAAACGGTTTTTT.

This clonotype has at least ten counts. The chain has TRBV20-1 and TRBJ2-1; D perhaps matches TRBD1 (6 bases). The CDR3 sequence is 14 residues long. V dropped 3 bases and J dropped 3 bases, with 12 bases sitting between them. Germline assignment: CDR1 DFQATT and CDR2 SNEGSKA (reference sequence). CDR3 in DNA: TGCAGTGCTAGGACTGGACAGCACTACAATGAGCAGTTCTTC. This gives the protein CSARTGQHYNEQFF.

This clonotype was observed at least ten times. The chain uses TRBV7-2 and TRBJ2-1; a weak D match, TRBD1 (5 bases). CDR3 length equals 15 residues. CDR1 is SGHTA and CDR2 is FQGNSA in the germline V gene. Trimming pared 0 bases from V and 3 bases from J, leaving 9 bases between. This CDR3 is CASSLAGAHYNEQFF. The CDR3 DNA sequence: TGTGCCAGCAGCTTAGCAGGGGCTCACTACAATGAGCAGTTCTTC.

Concerning this clonotype itself: Being one base from a much bigger clone, this may be a read error. The CDR3 is CASGERGGAIDQPQHF. DNA of the CDR3: TGTGCCAGCGGAGAAAGAGGGGGGGCTATTGATCAGCCCCAGCATTTT. The chain has TRBV9 and TRBJ1-5, with a possible D match to TRBD1 (6 bases). Trimming took off 7 bases at V and 5 bases at J, with 22 bases between the two ends. Per the germline V gene, CDR1 is SGDLS and CDR2 is YYNGEE. The CDR3 length is 16 residues.

This clonotype has a handful of counts. The CDR3 here is CASSRLQTTGELFF. DNA for the CDR3: TGTGCCAGCAGTCGGCTCCAAACCACCGGGGAGCTGTTTTTT. The chain carries TRBV6-5 and TRBJ2-2; D call uncertain. The V gene's germline CDR1 is MNHEY and CDR2 SVGAGI. CDR3 length equals 14 residues. V was clipped by 5 bases and J by 4 bases, with 11 bases between them.

Ten or more counts support this clonotype. The V call is TRBV7-2, the J call TRBJ2-5, with no clear D. V lost 5 bases and J lost 3, with 10 bases in between. The CDR3 covers 13 residues. CDR1 is SGHTA, CDR2 FQGNSA, per germline. The CDR3 loop reads CASSRSAEETQYF. DNA of the CDR3: TGTGCCAGCAGCCGATCGGCCGAAGAGACCCAGTACTTC. Full variable domain (rest looked up from reference TRBV7-2 and TRBJ2-5): GAGVSQSPSNKVTEKGKDVELRCDPISGHTALYWYRQSLGQGLEFLIYFQGNSAPDKSGLPSDRFSAERTGGSVSTLTIQRTQQEDSAVYLCASSRSAEETQYFGPGTRLLVL.

There are many counts of this clonotype. The chain uses TRBV11-2 and TRBJ2-1; D call uncertain. From germline, CDR1 is SGHAT and CDR2 FQNNGV. V was cut by 5 bases and J by 6 bases, with 20 bases left in between. The CDR3 length is 16 residues. For the CDR3, the DNA is TGTGCCAGCAGCCCCCCTACGACACGCCTGGGCAATGAGCAGTTCTTC. It translates to CASSPPTTRLGNEQFF.

This clonotype showed up many times. The J gene is TRBJ2-5, the V gene TRBV29-1; TRBD1 matches at 11 bases. V dropped 7 bases and J dropped 11; count of bases not matched to a gene: 12. This CDR3 is built from 13 residues. Germline V gene lookup returns CDR1 SQVTM and CDR2 ANQGSEA. CDR3 nucleotide sequence: TGCAGCGCGACAGGACAGGGGGCCTTGGAGCAGTACTTC. This codes for CSATGQGALEQYF.

This clonotype was counted between two and nine times. A much bigger clone sits one base away, suggesting this may be a read error. The chain carries TRBV12-3 or TRBV12-4 and TRBJ2-6; D is undetermined. The CDR3 is 12 residues long. CDR3 in amino acids: CASSTDVGVRTF. DNA of the CDR3: TGTGCCAGCAGCACCGACGTCGGCGTCCGGACTTTC.

About this clonotype itself: Given a much more abundant clone one base away, this may be a read error. This rearrangement joins TRBV5-1 to TRBJ2-3; D is perhaps TRBD1 or TRBD2 (5 bases each). The CDR3 is 14 residues long. Germline V gene sequence: CDR1 SGHRS, CDR2 YFSETQ. The CDR3 DNA is TGCGCCAGCAGATTGTGGGGGATCACAGATGCGCAGTATTTT. It encodes CASRLWGITDAQYF.

This clonotype was counted between two and nine times. The chain links TRBV2 to TRBJ2-5, with TRBD2 matching over 8 bases. This CDR3 region has 13 residues. J gave up 11 bases and V 10 bases, and 15 bases lay outside the gene matches. CDR1 is SNHLY, CDR2 FYNNEI, per germline. The CDR3 loop reads CAISGTRLGEQYF. CDR3 coding DNA: TGTGCCATTAGCGGGACACGGCTGGGAGAGCAGTACTTC.

This clonotype was observed at least ten times. The rearrangement links TRBV5-1 to TRBJ2-1, with a possible D match to TRBD1 (6 bases). The V gene lost 0 bases and the J gene lost 9 bases, with 7 bases spanning the gap. This CDR3 region has 12 residues. Germline V gene data show CDR1 as SGHRS and CDR2 as YFSETQ. CDR3 DNA: TGCGCCAGCAGCTTGGAGGGGGTTGAGCAGTTCTTC. Protein sequence: CASSLEGVEQFF.

This clonotype was observed at least ten times. The chain has TRBV5-6 and TRBJ1-5; the D is unclear. The CDR3 runs to 12 residues. The V end lost 1 base, the J end lost 3 bases, and 2 bases lay between the germline ends. Germline V gene lookup returns CDR1 SGHDT and CDR2 YYEEEE. The DNA for the CDR3 is TGTGCCAGCAGCTTGAACAATCAGCCCCAGCATTTT. Its translation is CASSLNNQPQHF.

In regard to this clonotype: One base away lies a much larger clone, so this may be a sequencing read error. The rearrangement joins TRBV5-1 to TRBJ2-5; 8 bases fit TRBD2. Germline assignment: CDR1 SGHRS and CDR2 YFSETQ. The CDR3 extends over 13 amino acids. V shed 5 bases, J shed 3 bases, and the junction held 3 bases outside the gene matches. The DNA for the CDR3 is TGCGCCAGCAGTCGGGGGGGGAAAGAGACCCAGTACTTC. This translates into CASSRGGKETQYF.

This clonotype was recorded only once. The chain recombines TRBV2 with TRBJ1-4, with a possible D match to TRBD1 (6 bases). Germline CDR1 and CDR2: SNHLY and FYNNEI. This CDR3 has 15 residues. V was shortened by 6 bases and J by 5 bases, with 16 bases between the two germline ends. CDR3 loop: CASRDYRRGNEKLFF. The CDR3 DNA is TGTGCCAGCAGGGACTACAGGAGGGGGAATGAAAAACTGTTTTTT.

This clonotype came up many times. The V gene is TRBV20-1, the J gene TRBJ2-3, with 8 bases fitting TRBD2. The V gene's germline CDR1 is DFQATT and CDR2 SNEGSKA (reference sequence). The CDR3 contains 16 residues. The trim removed 1 base at V and 4 bases at J, leaving 10 bases unmatched. CDR3 loop: CSARASVSGDADTQYF. The CDR3 bases are TGCAGTGCTAGAGCTTCGGTTAGCGGGGATGCAGATACGCAGTATTTT.

V and J are TRBV18 and TRBJ1-4; no definite D call. Germline-derived CDR1 and CDR2 are KGHSH and LQKENI. The V and J ends lost 4 bases and 0 bases respectively, with 12 bases between them. The CDR3 length is 16 residues. Here the CDR3 reads CASSRARSATNEKLFF. DNA of the CDR3: TGTGCCAGCTCACGCGCCCGATCAGCAACTAATGAAAAACTGTTTTTT.

The V call is TRBV6-5, the J call TRBJ1-1; no clear D gene. The CDR3 covers 15 residues. Trimming stripped 7 bases from V and 4 bases from J, with 19 bases between. Germline CDR1 and CDR2: MNHEY and SVGAGI. The CDR3 DNA reads as TGTGCCAGCAAAAGACAAGGGTGGGCTGGCACTGAAGCTTTCTTT. Residues: CASKRQGWAGTEAFF.

In this sample, this clonotype turned up many times. The chain is built from TRBV19 and TRBJ2-1; D gene uncertain. V was trimmed by 0 bases and J by 4 bases, leaving 10 bases between them. This CDR3 comprises 15 residues. Germline assignment: CDR1 LNHDA and CDR2 SQIVND (reference sequence). This CDR3 is CASSIEFDRYNEQFF. Here the CDR3 DNA reads TGTGCCAGTAGTATAGAATTTGATAGGTACAATGAGCAGTTCTTC.

In this sample, this clonotype turned up a few times. This may come from a read error, since a much larger clone is one base off. The chain recombines TRBV5-6 with TRBJ2-5; D is unresolved. Gene TRBJ2-7 matches the end of the DNA better, so the J call may be wrong. The CDR3 totals 14 residues. Germline V lookup: CDR1 SGHDT, CDR2 YYEEEE. CDR3 region: CASSTLDGCYEQYF. As DNA, the CDR3 is TGTGCCAGCAGCACGTTAGACGGGTGCTACGAGCAGTACTTC.

This clonotype appeared a few times. A much larger clone lies a single base off, so this may be a read error. The genes are TRBV20-1 and TRBJ2-3, with unresolved D. CDR3 length: 12 amino acids. From germline, CDR1 is DFQATT and CDR2 SNEGSKA (reference sequence). The DNA of the CDR3 is TGCAGGGCTAGAGAGGGCACAGATACGCAGTATTTT. Translation: CRAREGTDTQYF.

This clonotype was seen a few times. The V gene is TRBV6-2 or TRBV6-3, the J gene TRBJ1-1, with 12 bases aligning to TRBD1. Germline CDR1 reads MNHEY; CDR2 reads SVGEGT. V was pared by 6 bases and J by 1 base, with 12 bases of the junction left unmatched. CDR3 length: 18 residues. CDR3 bases: TGTGCCAGCAGAAGCTTACCGGGACAGGGGGCAAGGAACACTGAAGCTTTCTTT. It translates to CASRSLPGQGARNTEAFF.

This clonotype has only a few counts. A much larger clonotype is one base distant, so this may be a read error. The chain couples TRBV12-3 or TRBV12-4 to TRBJ2-1; 8 bases align to TRBD1. The closer fit of TRBJ2-7 to the DNA end suggests the J call may be wrong. The CDR3 has 17 amino acids. CDR3 protein: CASSLNPGQGTYNEQYF. CDR3 nucleotides: TGTGCCAGCAGTCTAAACCCCGGACAGGGAACCTACAATGAGCAGTACTTC.

This clonotype was counted many times. The genes are TRBV9 and TRBJ2-7; D unclear. Germline loops: CDR1 SGDLS, CDR2 YYNGEE. The CDR3 runs to 14 residues. Trimming pared 4 bases from V and 0 bases from J, leaving 11 bases between. The CDR3 DNA sequence: TGTGCCAGCAGCCCCGGTCCCAACTCCTACGAGCAGTACTTC. It encodes CASSPGPNSYEQYF. Full variable domain (remainder filled in from reference TRBV9 and TRBJ2-7): DSGVTQTPKHLITATGQRVTLRCSPRSGDLSVYWYQQSLDQGLQFLIQYYNGEERAKGNILERFSAQQFPDLHSELNLSSLELGDSALYFCASSPGPNSYEQYFGPGTRLTVT.